Following are 6 T cell receptor beta chains from one sample sequenced in a study of OX40 agonist ivuxolimab in advanced cancers. Generated by immunoSEQ multiplex PCR, the TCRdb table keeps only in-frame clones and is missing some. This sample has about 36,000 clones; about four fifths occur once, and the top ten carry roughly 13%. The sequenced sample was CD4+ or CD8+ T cells sorted from blood, obtained in a trial of the OX40 agonist ivuxolimab. The origin of the receptors is an adult with an advanced solid tumor such as melanoma, head and neck, liver or kidney cancer.

This clone occurred a few times. The chain links TRBV11-1 to TRBJ1-2; possible D gene TRBD1, 5 bases. The CDR3 length is 13 residues. Looked up from germline, CDR1 is SGHAT and CDR2 is FQDESV (reference sequence). Trimming shortened V by 1 base and J by 6 bases, and 9 bases separated the two germline ends. In DNA form, the CDR3 reads TGTGCCAGCAGCTTAGACCAGGGAGATGGCTACACCTTC. Amino acid sequence: CASSLDQGDGYTF.

The V call is TRBV15, the J call TRBJ2-1, with D tentatively TRBD2 (5 bases). The CDR3 runs to 14 residues. Trimming took 0 bases from V and 8 from J, leaving 11 bases between them. CDR1 LNHNV and CDR2 YYDKDF come from the germline V gene (reference sequence). The CDR3 is CATSRERVRDEQFF. The CDR3 DNA follows: TGTGCCACCAGCAGAGAGCGGGTTCGAGATGAGCAGTTCTTC.

This chain uses TRBV28 with TRBJ1-2; D uncertain. Looked up from germline, CDR1 is MDHEN and CDR2 is SYDVKM. This CDR3 has 13 amino acids. Trimming shortened V by 4 bases and J by 3 bases, and 9 bases separated the two germline ends. Written as DNA, the CDR3 is TGTGCCAGCAGTTCCCCAGCGGACTATGGCTACACCTTC. It codes for CASSSPADYGYTF.

The J gene is TRBJ2-5, the V gene TRBV13; the match to TRBD2 covers 9 bases. Gene TRBJ2-7 matches the end of the DNA better, so the J call may be wrong. The CDR3 length is 14 residues. Germline V gene data show CDR1 as PRHDT and CDR2 as FYEKMQ (reference sequence). CDR3 amino acids: CASSFRGGAHEQYF. The CDR3 DNA sequence: TGTGCCAGCAGCTTCCGCGGGGGGGCCCACGAGCAGTACTTC.

CDR3 DNA sequence: TGTGCCATCAGTGGGACCCCCAGGTCCGACGAGCAGTACTTC. Amino acid sequence: CAISGTPRSDEQYF. The chain employs TRBV10-3 and TRBJ2-7, with D unclear. V gave up 4 bases and J gave up 5 bases, with 15 bases separating them. CDR1 is ENHRY and CDR2 is SYGVKD in the germline V gene. CDR3 size: 14 residues.

The chain joins TRBV6-5 to TRBJ2-2; a possible D gene is TRBD2 (6 bases). Germline CDR1 and CDR2: MNHEY and SVGAGI. Trimming took off 5 bases at V and 0 bases at J, with 10 bases between the two ends. The CDR3 sequence is 15 residues long. This chain's CDR3 is CASSQERANTGELFF. The CDR3 DNA reads TGTGCCAGCAGTCAAGAGCGGGCGAACACCGGGGAGCTGTTTTTT.